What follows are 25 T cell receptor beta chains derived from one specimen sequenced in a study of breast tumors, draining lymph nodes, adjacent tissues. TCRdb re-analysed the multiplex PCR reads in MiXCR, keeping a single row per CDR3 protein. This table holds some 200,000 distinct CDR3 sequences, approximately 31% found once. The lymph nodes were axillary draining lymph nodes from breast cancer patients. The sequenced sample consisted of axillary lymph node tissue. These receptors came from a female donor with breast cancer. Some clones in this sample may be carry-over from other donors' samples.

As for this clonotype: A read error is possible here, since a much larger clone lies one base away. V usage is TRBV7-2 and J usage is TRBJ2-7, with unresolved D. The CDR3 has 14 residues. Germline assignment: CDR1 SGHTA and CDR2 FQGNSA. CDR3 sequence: CAGSSFITFYEQYF. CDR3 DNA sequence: TGTGCCGGCAGCTCCTTTATTACGTTCTACGAGCAGTACTTC.

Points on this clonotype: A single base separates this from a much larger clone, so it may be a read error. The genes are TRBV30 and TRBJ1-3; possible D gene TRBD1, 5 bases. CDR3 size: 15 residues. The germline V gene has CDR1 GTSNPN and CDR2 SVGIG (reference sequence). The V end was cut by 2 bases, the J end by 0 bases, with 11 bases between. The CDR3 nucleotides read TGTGCCTGGAGTCCGGGGACCAACTCTGGAAACACCATATATTTT. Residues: CAWSPGTNSGNTIYF. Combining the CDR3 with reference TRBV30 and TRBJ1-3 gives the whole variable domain SQTIHQWPATLVQPVGSPLSLECTVEGTSNPNLYWYRQAAGRGLQLLFYSVGIGQISSEVPQNLSASRPQDRQFILSSKKLLLSDSGFYLCAWSPGTNSGNTIYFGEGSWLTVV.

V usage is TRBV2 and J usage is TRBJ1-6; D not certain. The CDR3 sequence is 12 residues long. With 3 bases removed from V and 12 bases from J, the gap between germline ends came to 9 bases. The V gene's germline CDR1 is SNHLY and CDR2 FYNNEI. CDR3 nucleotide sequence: TGTGCCAGCAGTGATGGCCTTCAACCCCTCCACTTT. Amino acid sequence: CASSDGLQPLHF.

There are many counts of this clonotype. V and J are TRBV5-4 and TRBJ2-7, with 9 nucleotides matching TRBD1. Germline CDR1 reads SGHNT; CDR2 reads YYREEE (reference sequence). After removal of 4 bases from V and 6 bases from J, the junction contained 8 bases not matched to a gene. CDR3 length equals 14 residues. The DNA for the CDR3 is TGTGCCAGCAGCCCCCTACAGGGGGCTGGCGAGCAGTACTTC. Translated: CASSPLQGAGEQYF.

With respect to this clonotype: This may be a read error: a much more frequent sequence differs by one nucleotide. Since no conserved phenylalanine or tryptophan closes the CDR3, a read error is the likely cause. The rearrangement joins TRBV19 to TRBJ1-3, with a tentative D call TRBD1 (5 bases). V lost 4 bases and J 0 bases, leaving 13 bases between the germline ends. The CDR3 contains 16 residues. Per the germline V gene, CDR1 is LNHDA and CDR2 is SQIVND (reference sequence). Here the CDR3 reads CASSTHEGSSGNTIYS. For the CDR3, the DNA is TGTGCCAGTAGTACCCACGAGGGGAGCTCTGGAAACACCATATATTCT.

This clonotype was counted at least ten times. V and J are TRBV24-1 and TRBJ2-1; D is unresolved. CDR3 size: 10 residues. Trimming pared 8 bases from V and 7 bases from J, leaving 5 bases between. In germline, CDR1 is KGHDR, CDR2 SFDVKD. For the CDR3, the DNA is TGTGCCACCATCGGGAATGAGCAGTTCTTC. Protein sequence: CATIGNEQFF.

The CDR3 sequence is CASSIDRSARDTQHF. In DNA, the CDR3 is TGTGCCAGCAGCATCGACAGAAGCGCGAGAGATACGCAGCATTTT. V gene TRBV7-2 combines with J gene TRBJ2-3; perhaps TRBD1 as D (5 bases). The better agreement between TRBJ1-5 and the DNA end casts doubt on the J call. Looked up from germline, CDR1 is SGHTA and CDR2 is FQGNSA. The CDR3 sequence is 15 residues long.

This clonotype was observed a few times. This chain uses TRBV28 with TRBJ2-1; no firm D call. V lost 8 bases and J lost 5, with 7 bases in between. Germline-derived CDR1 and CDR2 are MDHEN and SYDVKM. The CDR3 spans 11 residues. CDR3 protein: CASYGDNEQFF. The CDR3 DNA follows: TGTGCCAGCTATGGGGACAATGAGCAGTTCTTC.

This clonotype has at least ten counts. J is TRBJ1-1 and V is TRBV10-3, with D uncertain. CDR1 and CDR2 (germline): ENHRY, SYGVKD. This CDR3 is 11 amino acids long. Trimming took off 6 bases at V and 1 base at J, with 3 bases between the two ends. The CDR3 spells CAIRENTEAFF. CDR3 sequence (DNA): TGTGCCATCAGGGAGAACACTGAAGCTTTCTTT.

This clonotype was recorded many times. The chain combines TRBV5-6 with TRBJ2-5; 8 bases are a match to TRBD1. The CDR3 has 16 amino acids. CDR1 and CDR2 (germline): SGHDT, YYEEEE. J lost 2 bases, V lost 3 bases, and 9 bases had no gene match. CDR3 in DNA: TGTGCCAGCAGCTCCCTCGGACAGGGCCCTCAAGAGACCCAGTACTTC. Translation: CASSSLGQGPQETQYF. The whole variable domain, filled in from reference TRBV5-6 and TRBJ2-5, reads DAGVTQSPTHLIKTRGQQVTLRCSPKSGHDTVSWYQQALGQGPQFIFQYYEEEERQRGNFPDRFSGHQFPNYSSELNVNALLLGDSALYLCASSSLGQGPQETQYFGPGTRLLVL.

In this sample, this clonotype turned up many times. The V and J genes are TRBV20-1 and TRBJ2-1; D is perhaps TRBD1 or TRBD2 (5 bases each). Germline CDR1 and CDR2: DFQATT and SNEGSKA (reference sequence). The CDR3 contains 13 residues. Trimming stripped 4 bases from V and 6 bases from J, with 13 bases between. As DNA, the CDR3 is TGCAGTGCTATGGACGGGGCTCTCAATGAGCAGTTCTTC. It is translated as CSAMDGALNEQFF.

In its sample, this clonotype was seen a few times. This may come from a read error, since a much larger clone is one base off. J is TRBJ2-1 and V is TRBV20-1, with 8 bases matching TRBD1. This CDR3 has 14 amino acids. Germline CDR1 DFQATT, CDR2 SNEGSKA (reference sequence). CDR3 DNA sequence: TGCAGTGCTCAGGGGGCGAACTCCTACACTGAGCAGTTCTTC. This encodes CSAQGANSYTEQFF.

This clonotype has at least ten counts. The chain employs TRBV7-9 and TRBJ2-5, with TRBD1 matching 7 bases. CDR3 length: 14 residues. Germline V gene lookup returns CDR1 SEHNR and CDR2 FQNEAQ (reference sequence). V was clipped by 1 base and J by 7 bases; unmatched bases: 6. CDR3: CASSLEGRDRTQYF. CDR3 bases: TGTGCCAGCAGCTTAGAGGGAAGGGACAGGACCCAGTACTTC. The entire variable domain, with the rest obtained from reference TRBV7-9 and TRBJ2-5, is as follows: DTGVSQNPRHKITKRGQNVTFRCDPISEHNRLYWYRQTLGQGPEFLTYFQNEAQLEKSRLLSDRFSAERPKGSFSTLEIQRTEQGDSAMYLCASSLEGRDRTQYFGPGTRLLVL.

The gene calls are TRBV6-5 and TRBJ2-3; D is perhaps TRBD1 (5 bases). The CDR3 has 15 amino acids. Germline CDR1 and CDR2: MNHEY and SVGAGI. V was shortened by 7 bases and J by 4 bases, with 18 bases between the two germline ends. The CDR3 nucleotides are TGTGCCAGCACCCACATTGGGGCTCGTGCAGATACGCAGTATTTT. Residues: CASTHIGARADTQYF.

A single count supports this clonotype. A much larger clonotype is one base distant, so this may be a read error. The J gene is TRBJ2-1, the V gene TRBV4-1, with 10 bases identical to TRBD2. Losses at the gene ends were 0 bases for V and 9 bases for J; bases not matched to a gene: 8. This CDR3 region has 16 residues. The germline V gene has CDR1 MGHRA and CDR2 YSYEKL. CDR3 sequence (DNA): TGCGCCAGCAGCCAAGAGGTTAGCGGGAGGAAGTTTGAGCAGTTCTTC. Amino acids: CASSQEVSGRKFEQFF.

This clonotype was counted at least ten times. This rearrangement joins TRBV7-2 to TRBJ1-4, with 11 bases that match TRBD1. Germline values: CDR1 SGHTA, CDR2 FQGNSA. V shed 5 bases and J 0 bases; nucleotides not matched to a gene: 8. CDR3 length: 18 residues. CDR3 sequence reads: CASSGRDRGTATNEKLFF. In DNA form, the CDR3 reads TGTGCCAGCAGCGGCCGGGACAGGGGGACCGCAACTAATGAAAAACTGTTTTTT.

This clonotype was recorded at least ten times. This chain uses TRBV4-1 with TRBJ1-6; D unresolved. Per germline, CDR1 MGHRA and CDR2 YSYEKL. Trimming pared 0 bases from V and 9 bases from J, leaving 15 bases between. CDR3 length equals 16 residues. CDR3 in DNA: TGCGCCAGCAGCCAAGAGTGGACTCCTCGGGGTTCACCCCTCCACTTT. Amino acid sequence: CASSQEWTPRGSPLHF.

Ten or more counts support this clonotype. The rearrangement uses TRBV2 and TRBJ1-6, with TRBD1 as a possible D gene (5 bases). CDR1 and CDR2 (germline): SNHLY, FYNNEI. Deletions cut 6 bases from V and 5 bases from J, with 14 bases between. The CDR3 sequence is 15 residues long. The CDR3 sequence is CASRKAGADNSPLHF. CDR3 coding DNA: TGTGCCAGCAGAAAGGCCGGGGCCGATAATTCACCCCTCCACTTT.

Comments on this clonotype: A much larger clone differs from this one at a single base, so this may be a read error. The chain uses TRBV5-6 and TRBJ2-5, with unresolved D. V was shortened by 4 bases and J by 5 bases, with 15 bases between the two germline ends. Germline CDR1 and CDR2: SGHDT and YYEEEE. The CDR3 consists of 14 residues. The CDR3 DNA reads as TGTGCCAGCAGCATAGGACCCACTTCGGAGACCCAGTACTTC. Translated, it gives CASSIGPTSETQYF.

The CDR3 loop is CASSFTGTSGTVGELFF. CDR3 in DNA: TGTGCCAGCTCATTCACCGGGACTAGCGGGACGGTTGGGGAGCTGTTTTTT. The J gene is TRBJ2-2, the V gene TRBV27; TRBD2 matches at 13 bases. The V and J ends lost 8 bases and 8 bases, in that order; junction bases with no gene match: 14. Germline V gene lookup returns CDR1 MNHEY and CDR2 SMNVEV (reference sequence). The CDR3 length is 17 residues.

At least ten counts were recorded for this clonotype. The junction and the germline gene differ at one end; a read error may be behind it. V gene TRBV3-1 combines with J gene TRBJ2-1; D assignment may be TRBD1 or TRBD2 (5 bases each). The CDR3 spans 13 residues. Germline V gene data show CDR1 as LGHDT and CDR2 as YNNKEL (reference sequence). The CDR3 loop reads CASSRDRDNEQFF. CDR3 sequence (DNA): TGTGCTAGCAGCCGGGACCGGGACAATGAGCAGTTCTTC.

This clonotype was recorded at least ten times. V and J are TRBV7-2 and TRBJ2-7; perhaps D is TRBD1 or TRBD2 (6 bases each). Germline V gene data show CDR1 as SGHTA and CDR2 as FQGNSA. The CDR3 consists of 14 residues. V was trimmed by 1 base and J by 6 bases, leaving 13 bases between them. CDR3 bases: TGTGCCAGCAGCTTAGACGGGGGCCGGGGCGAGCAGTACTTC. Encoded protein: CASSLDGGRGEQYF.

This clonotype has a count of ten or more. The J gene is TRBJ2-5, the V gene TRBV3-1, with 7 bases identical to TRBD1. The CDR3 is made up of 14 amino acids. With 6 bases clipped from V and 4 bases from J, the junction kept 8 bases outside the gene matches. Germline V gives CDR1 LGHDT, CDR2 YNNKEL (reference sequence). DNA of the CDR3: TGTGCCAGCAGTCAAAACAGGGGTGGAGAGACCCAGTACTTC. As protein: CASSQNRGGETQYF.

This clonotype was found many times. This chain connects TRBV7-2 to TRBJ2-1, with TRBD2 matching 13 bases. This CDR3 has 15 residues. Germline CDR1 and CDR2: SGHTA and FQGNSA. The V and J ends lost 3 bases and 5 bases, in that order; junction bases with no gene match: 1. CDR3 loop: CASSLGLAGNNEQFF. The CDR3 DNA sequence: TGTGCCAGCAGCTTGGGACTAGCGGGGAACAATGAGCAGTTCTTC.

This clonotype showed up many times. The CDR3 region is CASSSGQGALVGTGELFF. In DNA form, the CDR3 reads TGTGCCAGCAGCTCGGGACAGGGGGCGCTGGTTGGCACCGGGGAGCTGTTTTTT. The V gene is TRBV7-9, the J gene TRBJ2-2; 12 positions agree with TRBD1. Unmatched junction bases numbered 10, after V lost 4 bases and J lost 4 bases. Germline V CDR1 and CDR2: SEHNR, FQNEAQ (reference sequence). The CDR3 runs to 18 residues.